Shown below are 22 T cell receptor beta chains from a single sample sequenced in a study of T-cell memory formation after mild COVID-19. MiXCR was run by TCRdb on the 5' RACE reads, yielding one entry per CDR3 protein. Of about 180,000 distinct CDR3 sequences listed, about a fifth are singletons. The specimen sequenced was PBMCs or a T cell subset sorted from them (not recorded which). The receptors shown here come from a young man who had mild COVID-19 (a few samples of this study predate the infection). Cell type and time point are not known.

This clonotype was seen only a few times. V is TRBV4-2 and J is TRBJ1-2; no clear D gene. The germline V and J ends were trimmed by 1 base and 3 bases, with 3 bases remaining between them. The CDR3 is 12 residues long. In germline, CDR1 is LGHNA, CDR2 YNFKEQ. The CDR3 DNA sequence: TGTGCCAGCAGCCAAGGTGACTATGGCTACACCTTC. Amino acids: CASSQGDYGYTF.

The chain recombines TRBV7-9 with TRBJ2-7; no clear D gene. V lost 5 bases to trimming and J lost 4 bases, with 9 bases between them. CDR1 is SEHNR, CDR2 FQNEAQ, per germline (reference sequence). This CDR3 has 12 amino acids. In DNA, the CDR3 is TGTGCCAGCAGCCTAGGCGAGTACGAGCAGTACTTC. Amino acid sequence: CASSLGEYEQYF.

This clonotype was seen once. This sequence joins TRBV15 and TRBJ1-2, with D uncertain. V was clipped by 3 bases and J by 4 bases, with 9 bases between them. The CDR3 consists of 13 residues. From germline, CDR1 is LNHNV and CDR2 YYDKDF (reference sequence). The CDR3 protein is CATSSDGIYGYTF. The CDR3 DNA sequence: TGTGCCACCAGCAGCGACGGGATCTATGGCTACACCTTC.

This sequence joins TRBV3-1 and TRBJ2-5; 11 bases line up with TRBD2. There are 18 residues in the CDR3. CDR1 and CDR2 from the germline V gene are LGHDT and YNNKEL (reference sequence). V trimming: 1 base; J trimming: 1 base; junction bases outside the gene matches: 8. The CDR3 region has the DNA TGTGCCAGCAGCCAAGTAAGCCTAGCGGGGGGTACCCAAGAGACCCAGTACTTC. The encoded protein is CASSQVSLAGGTQETQYF.

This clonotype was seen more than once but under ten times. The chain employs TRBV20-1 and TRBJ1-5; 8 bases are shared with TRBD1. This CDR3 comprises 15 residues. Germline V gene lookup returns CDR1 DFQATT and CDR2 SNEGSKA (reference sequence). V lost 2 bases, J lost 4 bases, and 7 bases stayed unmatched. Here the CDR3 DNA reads TGCAGTGCTAGAACCTTTAGGACAGGGAATCAGCCCCAGCATTTT. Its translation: CSARTFRTGNQPQHF.

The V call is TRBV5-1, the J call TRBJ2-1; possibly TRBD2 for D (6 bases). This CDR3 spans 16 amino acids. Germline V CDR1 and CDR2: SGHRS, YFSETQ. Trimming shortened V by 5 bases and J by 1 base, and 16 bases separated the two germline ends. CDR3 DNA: TGCGCCAGCAGTCCAACGGGAGCCAGTTCCTACAATGAGCAGTTCTTC. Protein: CASSPTGASSYNEQFF.

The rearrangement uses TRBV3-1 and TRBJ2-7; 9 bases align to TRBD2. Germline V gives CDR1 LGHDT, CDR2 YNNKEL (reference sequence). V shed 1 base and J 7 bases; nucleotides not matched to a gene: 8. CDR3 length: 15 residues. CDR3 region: CASSQGAGLAVEQYF. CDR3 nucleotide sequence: TGTGCCAGCAGCCAAGGAGCGGGACTAGCTGTGGAGCAGTACTTC.

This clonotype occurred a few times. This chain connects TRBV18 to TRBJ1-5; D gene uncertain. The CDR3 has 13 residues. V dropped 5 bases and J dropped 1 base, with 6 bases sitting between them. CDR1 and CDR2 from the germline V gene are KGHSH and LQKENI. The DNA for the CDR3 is TGTGCCAGCTCAGGGGTGAGCAATCAGCCCCAGCATTTT. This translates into CASSGVSNQPQHF.

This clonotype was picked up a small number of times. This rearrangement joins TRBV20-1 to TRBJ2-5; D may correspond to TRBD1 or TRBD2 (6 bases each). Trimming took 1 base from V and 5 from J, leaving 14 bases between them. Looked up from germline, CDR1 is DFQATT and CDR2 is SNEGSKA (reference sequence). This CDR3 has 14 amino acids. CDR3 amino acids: CSARVGGSGETQYF. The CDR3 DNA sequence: TGCAGTGCTAGAGTCGGGGGCTCCGGCGAGACCCAGTACTTC.

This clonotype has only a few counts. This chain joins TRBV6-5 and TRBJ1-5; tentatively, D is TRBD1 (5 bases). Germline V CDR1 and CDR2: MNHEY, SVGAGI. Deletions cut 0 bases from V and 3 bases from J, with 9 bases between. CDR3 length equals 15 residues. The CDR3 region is CASSYSYRNNQPQHF. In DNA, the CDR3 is TGTGCCAGCAGTTACTCGTACAGGAACAATCAGCCCCAGCATTTT.

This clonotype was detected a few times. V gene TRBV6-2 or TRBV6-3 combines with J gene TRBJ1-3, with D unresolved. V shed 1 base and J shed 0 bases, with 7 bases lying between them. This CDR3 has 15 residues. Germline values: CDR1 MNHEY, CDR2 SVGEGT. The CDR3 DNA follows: TGTGCCAGCAGTTACTGGGCAGCCTCTGGAAACACCATATATTTT. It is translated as CASSYWAASGNTIYF.

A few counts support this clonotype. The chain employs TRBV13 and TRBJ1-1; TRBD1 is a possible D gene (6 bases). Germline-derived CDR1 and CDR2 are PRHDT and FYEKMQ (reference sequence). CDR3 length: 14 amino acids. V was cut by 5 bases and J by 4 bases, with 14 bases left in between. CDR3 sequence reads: CASSKTGLATEAFF. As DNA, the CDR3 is TGTGCCAGCAGCAAAACAGGGCTGGCCACTGAAGCTTTCTTT.

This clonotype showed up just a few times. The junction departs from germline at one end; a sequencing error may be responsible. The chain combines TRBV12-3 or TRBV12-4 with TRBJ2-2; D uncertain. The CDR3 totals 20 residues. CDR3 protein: CASSLGSSPGRLFYTGELFF. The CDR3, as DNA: TGTGCCAGCAGCTTAGGGTCGTCGCCGGGCCGATTATTTTACACCGGGGAGCTGTTTTTT.

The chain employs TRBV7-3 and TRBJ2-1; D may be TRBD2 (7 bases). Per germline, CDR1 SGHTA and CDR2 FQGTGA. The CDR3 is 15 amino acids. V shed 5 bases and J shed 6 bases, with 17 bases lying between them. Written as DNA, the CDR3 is TGTGCCAGCAGCGAGGGGAGGGGGGTAGGCAATGAGCAGTTCTTC. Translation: CASSEGRGVGNEQFF.

In DNA, the CDR3 is TGCGCCAGCAGTGACCGGCGGGATACGCAGTATTTT. This encodes CASSDRRDTQYF. The rearrangement links TRBV10-1 to TRBJ2-3; D uncertain. CDR3 length: 12 residues. V dropped 3 bases and J dropped 6 bases, with 7 bases sitting between them. CDR1 and CDR2 from the germline V gene are WNHNN and SYGVQD (reference sequence).

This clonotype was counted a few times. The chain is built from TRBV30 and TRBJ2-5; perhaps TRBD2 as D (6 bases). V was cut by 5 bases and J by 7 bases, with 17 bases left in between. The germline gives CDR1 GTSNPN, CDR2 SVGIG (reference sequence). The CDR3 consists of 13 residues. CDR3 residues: CAWGDSHPGTQYF. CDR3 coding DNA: TGTGCCTGGGGGGACTCCCACCCGGGGACCCAGTACTTC.

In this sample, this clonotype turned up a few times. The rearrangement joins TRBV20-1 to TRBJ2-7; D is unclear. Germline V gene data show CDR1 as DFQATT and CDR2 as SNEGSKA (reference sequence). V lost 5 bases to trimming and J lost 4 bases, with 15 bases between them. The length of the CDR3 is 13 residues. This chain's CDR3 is CSAPKPPYYEQYF. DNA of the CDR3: TGCAGTGCTCCCAAGCCCCCGTATTACGAGCAGTACTTC.

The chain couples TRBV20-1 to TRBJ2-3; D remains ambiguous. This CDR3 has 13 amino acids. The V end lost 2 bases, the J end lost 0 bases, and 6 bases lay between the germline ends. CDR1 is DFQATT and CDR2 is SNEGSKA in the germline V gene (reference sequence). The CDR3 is CSARRLSTDTQYF. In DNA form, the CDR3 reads TGCAGTGCTAGACGCTTAAGCACAGATACGCAGTATTTT.

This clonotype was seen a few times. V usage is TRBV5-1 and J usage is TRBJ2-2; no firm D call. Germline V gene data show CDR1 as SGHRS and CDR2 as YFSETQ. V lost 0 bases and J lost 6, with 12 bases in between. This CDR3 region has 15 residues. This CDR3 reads CASSLETAVPGELFF. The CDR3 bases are TGCGCCAGCAGCTTGGAAACAGCTGTTCCCGGGGAGCTGTTTTTT.

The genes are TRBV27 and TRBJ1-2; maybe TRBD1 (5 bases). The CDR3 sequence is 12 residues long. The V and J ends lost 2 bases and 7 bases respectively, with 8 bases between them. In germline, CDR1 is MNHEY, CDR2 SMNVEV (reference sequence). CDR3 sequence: CASSLRGVGYTF. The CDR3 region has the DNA TGTGCCAGCAGTTTAAGAGGGGTTGGCTACACCTTC.

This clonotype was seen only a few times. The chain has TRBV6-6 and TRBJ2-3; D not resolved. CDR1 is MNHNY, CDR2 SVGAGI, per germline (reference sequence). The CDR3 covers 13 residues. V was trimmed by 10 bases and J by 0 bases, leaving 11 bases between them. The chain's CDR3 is CATQIPSTDTQYF. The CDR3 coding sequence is TGTGCCACCCAAATCCCGAGCACAGATACGCAGTATTTT.

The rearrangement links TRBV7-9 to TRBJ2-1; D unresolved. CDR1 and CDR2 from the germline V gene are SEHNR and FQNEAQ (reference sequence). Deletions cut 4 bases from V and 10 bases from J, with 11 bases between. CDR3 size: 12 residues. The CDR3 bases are TGTGCCAGCAGCTCTGAGGTGCGGGAGCAGTTCTTC. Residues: CASSSEVREQFF.